Each of the 22 T cell receptor beta chains below was sequenced from the same sample in a study of blood T cell repertoires in COVID-19 (dated by TCRdb to about 2020). Library creation used the immunoSEQ multiplex PCR assay. This is the immuneACCESS table as TCRdb keeps it, with only in-frame sequences that have V and J called. A part of the clones is gone; compared with another copy, unresolved V genes explain less than half, and the rest is unexplained. The sample profile shows 150,000 or so clones; approximately 80% of them were found once. Under 3% of the sample is taken by the ten largest. The sequenced sample was peripheral blood. Receptors originate from a woman between 40 and 55 years old with active or convalescent COVID-19.

This chain uses TRBV29-1 with TRBJ1-3; no clear D gene. The germline gives CDR1 SQVTM, CDR2 ANQGSEA. Trimming removed 4 bases from V and 3 bases from J, with 10 bases in between. The CDR3 covers 13 residues. CDR3: CSVVVSIGNTIYF. CDR3 DNA sequence: TGCAGCGTTGTAGTCTCCATTGGAAACACCATATATTTT.

The chain is built from TRBV28 and TRBJ1-1, with a possible D match to TRBD1 (5 bases). Germline CDR1 reads MDHEN; CDR2 reads SYDVKM. Trimming stripped 3 bases from V and 4 bases from J, with 12 bases between. This CDR3 is 14 amino acids long. CDR3 in amino acids: CASSLGRGSTEAFF. The DNA of the CDR3 is TGTGCCAGCAGTTTGGGGCGGGGAAGCACTGAAGCTTTCTTT.

The rearrangement joins TRBV5-1 to TRBJ2-3; 10 nucleotides agree with TRBD2. The germline V gene encodes CDR1 SGHRS and CDR2 YFSETQ. This CDR3 region has 16 residues. The J segment lost 3 bases and the V segment lost 4 bases, leaving 8 bases of the junction unmatched. CDR3 sequence: CASSRSGRASTDTQYF. As DNA, the CDR3 is TGCGCCAGCAGCAGAAGCGGGAGGGCCTCAACAGATACGCAGTATTTT.

Points on this clone: Other DNA variants within this sample encode the same CDR3. The chain has TRBV18 and TRBJ1-5; 8 bases line up with TRBD1. CDR1 is KGHSH, CDR2 LQKENI, per germline. This CDR3 is 14 amino acids long. The trim removed 3 bases at V and 6 bases at J, leaving 4 bases unmatched. This chain's CDR3 is CASSPSGGGQPQHF. CDR3 coding DNA: TGTGCCAGCTCACCTTCAGGGGGCGGTCAGCCCCAGCATTTT.

The J gene is TRBJ2-4, the V gene TRBV11-2, with TRBD1 matching over 10 bases. V gave up 4 bases and J gave up 6 bases; unmatched junction bases: 18. The CDR3 length is 19 residues. Germline V gives CDR1 SGHAT, CDR2 FQNNGV. CDR3 in DNA: TGTGCCAGCAGCTCCCTAAGATCCGGGACAGGGGCCAAAAGAAACATTCAGTACTTC. It specifies CASSSLRSGTGAKRNIQYF.

The chain couples TRBV2 to TRBJ2-7; D unresolved. The CDR3 consists of 14 residues. V lost 8 bases, J lost 1 base, and 15 bases lay in between. Germline CDR1 is SNHLY and CDR2 is FYNNEI. CDR3 nucleotides: TGTGCCAGCGATCCTGAGCCACTATCCTACGAGCAGTACTTC. Translated: CASDPEPLSYEQYF. Variable domain in full (rest from reference TRBV2 and TRBJ2-7): EPEVTQTPSHQVTQMGQEVILRCVPISNHLYFYWYRQILGQKVEFLVSFYNNEISEKSEIFDDQFSVERPDGSNFTLKIRSTKLEDSAMYFCASDPEPLSYEQYFGPGTRLTVT.

This chain connects TRBV6-5 to TRBJ1-4; perhaps TRBD1 as D (6 bases). Germline-derived CDR1 and CDR2 are MNHEY and SVGAGI. This CDR3 has 15 amino acids. The ends were cut back, 3 bases at V and 3 bases at J, with 11 bases in the middle. DNA for the CDR3: TGTGCCAGCAGTTATGGGGGGGCGTCTAATGAAAAACTGTTTTTT. Amino acids: CASSYGGASNEKLFF.

The chain combines TRBV4-2 with TRBJ1-2; D gene ambiguous. Per germline, CDR1 LGHNA and CDR2 YNFKEQ. The V and J ends lost 0 bases and 4 bases respectively, with 12 bases between them. This CDR3 is built from 15 residues. The CDR3 DNA reads TGTGCCAGCAGCCAAGATCCTGGCGGTCTCTATGGCTACACCTTC. Its protein product is CASSQDPGGLYGYTF.

This clone was seen a single time. The gene calls are TRBV28 and TRBJ2-7; possibly TRBD2 for D (6 bases). Trimming stripped 6 bases from V and 3 bases from J, with 15 bases between. This CDR3 contains 14 residues. Germline loops: CDR1 MDHEN, CDR2 SYDVKM. The CDR3 is CASRATGTYYEQYF. The CDR3 DNA follows: TGTGCCAGCAGGGCTACCGGGACTTACTACGAGCAGTACTTC.

This chain joins TRBV6-5 and TRBJ1-2, with TRBD1 matching over 12 bases. The CDR3 is 14 residues long. V trimming: 6 bases; J trimming: 10 bases; junction bases outside the gene matches: 9. CDR1 is MNHEY, CDR2 SVGAGI, per germline. Here the CDR3 reads CASRSGTGGRDYTF. For the CDR3, the DNA is TGTGCCAGCAGAAGCGGGACAGGGGGCAGGGACTACACCTTC.

This rearrangement joins TRBV15 to TRBJ1-5; 8 bases agree with TRBD1. CDR1 LNHNV and CDR2 YYDKDF come from the germline V gene (reference sequence). The trim removed 5 bases at V and 9 bases at J, leaving 18 bases unmatched. The CDR3 covers 17 residues. DNA for the CDR3: TGTGCCACCAGCCCAAGGGGGGACAGGTCCGGGAAAGGGCCCCAGCATTTT. Its protein product is CATSPRGDRSGKGPQHF.

This clone was counted a few times. V and J are TRBV6-5 and TRBJ1-1, with 8 positions matching TRBD1. CDR1 and CDR2 from the germline V gene are MNHEY and SVGAGI. CDR3 length equals 11 residues. The trim removed 7 bases at V and 11 bases at J, leaving 6 bases unmatched. CDR3 amino acids: CASMRGQAAFF. CDR3 bases: TGTGCCAGCATGAGGGGACAGGCTGCTTTCTTT.

The V call is TRBV3-1 (or the pseudogene TRBV3-2), the J call TRBJ1-1; D is uncertain. CDR1 and CDR2 (germline): LGHDT, YNNKEL (reference sequence). CDR3 length equals 11 residues. V was trimmed by 6 bases and J by 11 bases, leaving 13 bases between them. The CDR3 coding sequence is TGTGCCAGCAGGCTGGGCCCGGCTGCTTTCTTT. It codes for CASRLGPAAFF.

V usage is TRBV29-1 and J usage is TRBJ1-2; 10 nucleotides line up with TRBD1. This CDR3 is built from 12 residues. In germline, CDR1 is SQVTM, CDR2 ANQGSEA. The V and J ends lost 7 bases and 7 bases, in that order; junction bases with no gene match: 6. The CDR3 is CSGRQGASGYTF. DNA of the CDR3: TGCAGCGGACGACAGGGGGCAAGTGGCTACACCTTC.

The genes are TRBV4-3 and TRBJ1-2; D may be TRBD1 (5 bases). The germline gives CDR1 LGHNA, CDR2 YSLEER. This CDR3 spans 13 amino acids. V gave up 4 bases and J gave up 8 bases, with 14 bases separating them. The CDR3 DNA follows: TGCGCCAGCAGCCCCGCCCGGGGACTGGGCTACACCTTC. It encodes CASSPARGLGYTF.

This chain uses TRBV2 with TRBJ1-4, with D perhaps matching TRBD1 (6 bases). Trimming shortened V by 7 bases and J by 2 bases, and 14 bases separated the two germline ends. The germline CDR1 and CDR2 sequences are SNHLY and FYNNEI. CDR3 size: 15 residues. CDR3 sequence (DNA): TGTGCCAGCAAAGTCGGCACAGGGACTAATGAAAAACTGTTTTTT. Translating it yields CASKVGTGTNEKLFF.

The chain carries TRBV15 and TRBJ1-1, with D possibly being TRBD1 (5 bases). CDR1 is LNHNV, CDR2 YYDKDF, per germline (reference sequence). There are 13 residues in the CDR3. The germline V and J ends were trimmed by 6 bases and 1 base, with 9 bases remaining between them. The CDR3: CATREGRNTEAFF. CDR3 DNA: TGTGCCACCAGGGAGGGACGGAACACTGAAGCTTTCTTT. Drawing the rest from reference TRBV15 and TRBJ1-1, the complete variable domain is DAMVIQNPRYQVTQFGKPVTLSCSQTLNHNVMYWYQQKSSQAPKLLFHYYDKDFNNEADTPDNFQSRRPNTSFCFLDIRSPGLGDTAMYLCATREGRNTEAFFGQGTRLTVV.

The chain carries TRBV7-2 and TRBJ2-1, with 9 nucleotides matching TRBD2. V shed 5 bases and J 6 bases; nucleotides not matched to a gene: 14. CDR1 is SGHTA and CDR2 is FQGNSA in the germline V gene. The CDR3 loop spans 17 amino acids. As DNA, the CDR3 is TGTGCCAGCAGCCTTGATTCTGGACTAGCGCGCTCCAATGAGCAGTTCTTC. This translates into CASSLDSGLARSNEQFF.

The CDR3 sequence: CASSLRPTGERSYEQYF. The CDR3 region has the DNA TGTGCCAGCAGTTTAAGACCTACAGGGGAGAGGTCCTACGAGCAGTACTTC. The rearrangement joins TRBV28 to TRBJ2-7; 7 nucleotides line up with TRBD1. With 2 bases clipped from V and 1 base from J, the junction kept 11 bases outside the gene matches. This CDR3 contains 17 residues. The germline gives CDR1 MDHEN, CDR2 SYDVKM. The variable domain in full, with the rest retrieved from reference TRBV28 and TRBJ2-7, is DVKVTQSSRYLVKRTGEKVFLECVQDMDHENMFWYRQDPGLGLRLIYFSYDVKMKEKGDIPEGYSVSREKKERFSLILESASTNQTSMYLCASSLRPTGERSYEQYFGPGTRLTVT.

V gene TRBV28 combines with J gene TRBJ2-3; no firm D call. The CDR3 has 13 residues. V was cut by 5 bases and J by 5 bases, with 11 bases left in between. CDR1 and CDR2 (germline): MDHEN, SYDVKM. As DNA, the CDR3 is TGTGCCAGCAGTCTCCAACGGGTAGATACGCAGTATTTT. This gives the protein CASSLQRVDTQYF.

This clone occurred a few times. V usage is TRBV6-1 and J usage is TRBJ1-1; tentative D call: TRBD1 (6 bases). The germline V gene has CDR1 MNHNS and CDR2 SASEGT. The CDR3 length is 16 residues. V dropped 4 bases and J dropped 1 base, with 16 bases sitting between them. CDR3 DNA: TGTGCCAGCAGTGCCCGCTCCAGGGGACCGAACACTGAAGCTTTCTTT. It yields the protein CASSARSRGPNTEAFF.

The rearrangement links TRBV2 to TRBJ2-1; tentative D call: TRBD1 (5 bases). The ends were cut back, 7 bases at V and 1 base at J, with 14 bases in the middle. The length of the CDR3 is 15 residues. Germline CDR1 is SNHLY and CDR2 is FYNNEI. The CDR3 reads CASKEQAGSYNEQFF. CDR3 bases: TGTGCCAGCAAAGAGCAGGCAGGGTCCTACAATGAGCAGTTCTTC.